Listed below are T cell receptor beta chains from one sample, sequenced in a study of blood T cells in healthy people across ages. TCRdb analysed the 5' RACE reads with MiXCR anew, one entry per CDR3 protein. Of 1.5 million to 2 million distinct CDR3 sequences in the sample, roughly 52% were seen once. The sequencing sample was made of blood. All receptors come from a woman in her 40s in good health. CDR3s include the opening cysteine and the closing phenylalanine or tryptophan. Fields, in order: J gene, V gene, CDR3 length, CDR3 protein.

TRBJ2-5	TRBV7-6	16	CASSRSGLAGEETQYF
TRBJ1-5	TRBV7-2	15	CASSTLDSLNQPQHF
TRBJ2-7	TRBV7-2	14	CASSTQTGGGEQYF
TRBJ1-2	TRBV21-1	13	CASSKGQADGYTF
TRBJ2-5	TRBV12-3/TRBV12-4	12	CASSFRSQTQYF
TRBJ1-4	TRBV29-1	13	CSVGDRRNEKLFF
TRBJ2-3	TRBV7-2	17	CASSLARTSGLTDTQYF
TRBJ1-5	TRBV5-1	15	CASSLGTLSNQPQHF
TRBJ2-5	TRBV7-9	13	CAVPFRYQETQYF
TRBJ2-3	TRBV7-6	13	CASSFAGADTQYF
TRBJ2-5	TRBV24-1	13	CATSDPYIVTQYF
TRBJ2-3	TRBV7-8	14	CASSSDEGTDTQYF
.	TRBV27	15	CASSLSSLAGREQYF
TRBJ1-1	TRBV7-9	16	CASSFGPDRANTEAFF
TRBJ1-1	TRBV6-2/TRBV6-3	14	CASSYPARNTEAFF
TRBJ1-4	TRBV6-2/TRBV6-3	17	CASSRIQHRARGGKLFF
TRBJ2-1	TRBV6-2/TRBV6-3	17	CASSYSGPGHSYNEQFF
TRBJ2-7	TRBV7-9	14	CASSPKGQSYEQYF
TRBJ2-3	TRBV24-1	15	CATSEPGQGADTQYF
TRBJ1-1	TRBV10-3	13	CAIREGPNTEAFF
TRBJ2-3	TRBV2	15	CASKGERGITDTQYF
TRBJ2-5	TRBV9	14	CASSPRAIQETQYF
TRBJ2-5	TRBV15	16	CATSRDRNDDMKTQYF
TRBJ1-4	TRBV13	15	CASSLGGWAGEKLFF
TRBJ2-7	TRBV21-1	14	CASSRVHRGYEQYF
TRBJ2-7	TRBV6-2/TRBV6-3	14	CASGVAGLTYEQYF
TRBJ1-6	TRBV27	17	CASSHEDILQRGSPLHF
TRBJ2-6	TRBV11-2	15	CASSLFFSGANVLTF
TRBJ2-1	TRBV4-2	15	CASSQELGWRGEQFF
TRBJ2-1	TRBV6-5	13	CASSPSLYNEQFF
TRBJ2-2	TRBV7-2	14	CASRQGTSTGELFF
TRBJ2-5	TRBV6-5	16	CASSRTSATGKGTQYF
TRBJ2-7	TRBV5-1	16	CASSAGTSGASYEQYF
TRBJ2-5	TRBV3-1	15	CASSQERLGTEGQYF
TRBJ2-5	TRBV27	14	CASSANWGQETQYF
TRBJ1-1	TRBV20-1	11	CSATTPTEAFF
TRBJ2-5	TRBV10-3	13	CAGSGGDSETQYF
TRBJ2-1	TRBV24-1	15	CATSEPGKWSNEQFF
TRBJ2-5	TRBV4-1	17	CASSPFLVGQGRETQYF
TRBJ2-1	TRBV27	14	CASSFTRIYNEQFF
TRBJ2-3	TRBV29-1	12	CSGRGLGDTQYF
TRBJ2-5	TRBV6-5	16	CASSRGLAGARETQYF
TRBJ2-7	TRBV15	14	CATSRDGNRGEQYF
TRBJ2-7	TRBV25-1	15	CASSESGRSSYEQYF
TRBJ2-5	TRBV7-9	14	CASSWDRYQETQYF